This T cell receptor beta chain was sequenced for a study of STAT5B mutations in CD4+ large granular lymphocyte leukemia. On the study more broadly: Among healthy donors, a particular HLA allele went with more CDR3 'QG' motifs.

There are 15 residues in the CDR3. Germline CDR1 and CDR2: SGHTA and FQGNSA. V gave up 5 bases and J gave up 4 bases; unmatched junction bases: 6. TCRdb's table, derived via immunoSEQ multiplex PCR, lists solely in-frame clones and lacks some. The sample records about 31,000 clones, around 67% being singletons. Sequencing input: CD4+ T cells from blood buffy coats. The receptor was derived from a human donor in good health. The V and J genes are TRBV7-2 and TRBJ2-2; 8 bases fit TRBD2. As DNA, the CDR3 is TGTGCCAGCAGCGGGACGGGGGGGCCCACCGGGGAGCTGTTTTTT. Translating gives CASSGTGGPTGELFF.